This TCR beta chain came from a study of blood T cell repertoires in COVID-19. Turning to the study itself: Sample material is recorded as cDNA or gDNA derived from T cells, B-cell-depleted T cells, or PBMCs.

Some clones are missing from TCRdb's copy, which holds only in-frame ones; the method was immunoSEQ multiplex PCR. The repertoire includes 160,000 or so clones, roughly 90% of them detected once, and roughly 1.5% sits in the top ten. Trimming took 5 bases from V and 8 from J, leaving 12 bases between them. CDR1 LNHDA and CDR2 SQIVND come from the germline V gene (reference sequence). This CDR3 is built from 13 residues. The sequencing input was peripheral blood. This clonotype originated in a woman aged 45-65 years with acute or convalescent COVID-19. The genes are TRBV19 and TRBJ1-4; tentative D call: TRBD1 (5 bases). CDR3 coding DNA: TGTGCCAGTAGTCCCGATCCAGGGGAAAAACTGTTTTTT. Its translation is CASSPDPGEKLFF. Variable domain in full (rest from reference TRBV19 and TRBJ1-4): DGGITQSPKYLFRKEGQNVTLSCEQNLNHDAMYWYRQDPGQGLRLIYYSQIVNDFQKGDIAEGYSVSREKKESFPLTVTSAQKNPTAFYLCASSPDPGEKLFFGSGTQLSVL.